These T cell receptor beta chains were read from a single sample in a study of graft-versus-host responses after intestinal transplantation. Profiled with immunoSEQ multiplex PCR; TCRdb holds only in-frame clones, not every one. Among around 100,000 clones listed, less than 90% were seen once. Antigens for these TCRs are unknown. The source was unstimulated CD4+ T cells sorted from spleen or lymph node cells, collected before transplant. All receptors derive from a human donor who was the organ donor for an intestinal transplant. The CDR3 runs from the conserved cysteine through the conserved F or W. Each record gives: J gene, clone size, D gene, V gene, CDR3 protein, CDR3 DNA. D genes are given only for firm matches. Rows give clone size only sometimes, using once, few, many, or a class for an expanded clone.

TRBJ1-2	.	.	TRBV28	CASGTDGIYGYTF	TGTGCCAGCGGGACCGACGGAATCTATGGCTACACCTTC
TRBJ2-7	.	TRBD1	TRBV6-1	CASSGWDRGFEQYF	TGTGCCAGCAGTGGTTGGGACAGGGGGTTTGAGCAGTACTTC
TRBJ2-2	.	.	TRBV4-1	CASSQVDRSPTSTGELFF	TGCGCCAGCAGCCAAGTCGACAGAAGCCCAACAAGCACCGGGGAGCTGTTTTTT
TRBJ2-7	.	TRBD1	TRBV4-1	CASSQPGQGLYEQYF	TGCGCCAGCAGCCAACCGGGACAGGGATTATACGAGCAGTACTTC
TRBJ1-3	.	.	TRBV18	CASSPDRSSGNTIYF	TGTGCCAGCTCTCCCGACAGAAGCTCTGGAAACACCATATATTTT
TRBJ1-6	.	.	TRBV4-1	CASSQDPLPAASNSPLHF	TGCGCCAGCAGCCAAGATCCTCTCCCGGCCGCTAGTAATTCACCCCTCCACTTT
TRBJ2-5	.	TRBD1	TRBV7-3	CASSSGGEETQYF	TGTGCCAGCAGCTCAGGGGGCGAGGAGACCCAGTACTTC
TRBJ1-1	.	TRBD1	TRBV9	CASSSRQGAENTEAFF	TGTGCCAGCAGCTCAAGACAGGGCGCGGAGAACACTGAAGCTTTCTTT
TRBJ2-2	few	TRBD2	TRBV5-1	CASSPMTSGSTGELFF	TGCGCCAGCAGCCCTATGACTAGCGGGTCGACCGGGGAGCTGTTTTTT
TRBJ2-3	.	TRBD2	TRBV5-1	CASSLVGLITDTQYF	TGCGCCAGCAGCTTGGTGGGACTAATCACAGATACGCAGTATTTT
TRBJ1-5	.	TRBD1	TRBV30	CAWAIGQGNQPQHF	TGTGCCTGGGCAATAGGACAGGGCAATCAGCCCCAGCATTTT
TRBJ2-3	.	TRBD2	TRBV30	CAWSPLGGPSGTDTQYF	TGTGCCTGGAGTCCCCTCGGAGGGCCTAGCGGGACAGATACGCAGTATTTT
TRBJ2-7	few	.	TRBV7-9	CASSLFLYEQYF	TGTGCCAGCAGCTTGTTCCTCTACGAGCAGTACTTC
TRBJ1-5	.	TRBD1	TRBV6-5	CASSGPTGLAQHF	TGTGCCAGCAGTGGACCGACAGGGTTGGCCCAGCATTTT